This T cell receptor beta chain was found in a study of blood T cell repertoires in COVID-19. Followed longitudinally, the Seattle patients had been enrolled during active infection. Generated by immunoSEQ multiplex PCR, the TCRdb table keeps only in-frame clones and is missing some. The sample lists 55,000 or so clones, roughly 90% seen once, with roughly 3.4% in the top ten. The CDR3 totals 15 residues. Between the trimmed V and J ends, which lost 3 bases and 7 bases, there was a span of 16 bases. Germline values: CDR1 SGHRS, CDR2 YFSETQ. The clonotype was recovered from a man aged 35 to 55 with COVID-19, enrolled during active disease. The chain joins TRBV5-1 to TRBJ1-4; maybe TRBD1 (6 bases). Material for sequencing was peripheral blood. CDR3 sequence: CASSSSAGAGEKLFF. The CDR3 DNA reads TGCGCCAGCAGCTCGTCGGCGGGGGCCGGTGAAAAACTGTTTTTT.